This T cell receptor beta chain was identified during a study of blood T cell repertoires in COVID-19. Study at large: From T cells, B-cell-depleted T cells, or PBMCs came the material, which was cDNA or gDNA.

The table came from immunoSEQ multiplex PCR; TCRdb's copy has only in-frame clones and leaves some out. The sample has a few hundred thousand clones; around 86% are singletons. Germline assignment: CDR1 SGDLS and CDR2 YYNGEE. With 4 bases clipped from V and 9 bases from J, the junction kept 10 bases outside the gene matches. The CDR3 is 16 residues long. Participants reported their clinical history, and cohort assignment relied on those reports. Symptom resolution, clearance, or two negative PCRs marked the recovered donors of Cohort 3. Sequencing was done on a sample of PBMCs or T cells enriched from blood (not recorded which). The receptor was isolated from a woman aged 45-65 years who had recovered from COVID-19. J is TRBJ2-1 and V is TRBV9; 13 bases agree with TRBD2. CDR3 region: CASSPQTSGRTVEQFF. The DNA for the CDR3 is TGTGCCAGCAGCCCCCAGACTAGCGGGAGGACGGTTGAGCAGTTCTTC.